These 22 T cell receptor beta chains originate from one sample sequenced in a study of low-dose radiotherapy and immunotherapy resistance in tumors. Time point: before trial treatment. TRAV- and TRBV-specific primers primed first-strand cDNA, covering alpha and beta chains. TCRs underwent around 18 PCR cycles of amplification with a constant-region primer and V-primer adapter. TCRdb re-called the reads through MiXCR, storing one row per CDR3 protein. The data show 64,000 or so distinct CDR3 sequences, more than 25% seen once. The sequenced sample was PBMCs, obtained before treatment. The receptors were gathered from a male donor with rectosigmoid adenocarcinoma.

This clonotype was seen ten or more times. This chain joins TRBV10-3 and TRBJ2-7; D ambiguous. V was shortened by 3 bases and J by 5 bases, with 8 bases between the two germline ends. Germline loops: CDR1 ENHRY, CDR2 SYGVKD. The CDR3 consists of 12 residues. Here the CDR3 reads CAISDSTDEQYF. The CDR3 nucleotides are TGTGCCATCAGTGACTCGACTGACGAGCAGTACTTC.

CDR3 residues: CSARAIWLSGYEQYF. The CDR3 coding sequence is TGCAGTGCTAGAGCTATATGGTTGTCTGGCTACGAGCAGTACTTC. The chain combines TRBV20-1 with TRBJ2-7, with D uncertain. Trimming cost V 1 base and J 3 bases, with 16 bases left between them. CDR1 is DFQATT, CDR2 SNEGSKA, per germline (reference sequence). CDR3 length: 15 amino acids.

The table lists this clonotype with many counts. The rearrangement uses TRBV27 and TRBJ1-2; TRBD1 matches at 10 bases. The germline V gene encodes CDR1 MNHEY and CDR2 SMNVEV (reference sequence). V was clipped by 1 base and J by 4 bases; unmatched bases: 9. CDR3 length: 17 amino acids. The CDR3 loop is CASSLYTGTGVSYGYTF. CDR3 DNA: TGTGCCAGCAGTTTATATACCGGGACAGGGGTGAGCTATGGCTACACCTTC.

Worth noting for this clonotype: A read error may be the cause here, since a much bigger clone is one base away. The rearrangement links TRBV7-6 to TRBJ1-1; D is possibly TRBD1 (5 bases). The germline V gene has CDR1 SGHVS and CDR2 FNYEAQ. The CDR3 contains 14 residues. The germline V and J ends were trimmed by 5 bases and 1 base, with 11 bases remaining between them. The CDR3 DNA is TGTGCCAGCAGCCGCTCCGGGGGGAACACTGAAGCTTTCTTT. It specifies CASSRSGGNTEAFF.

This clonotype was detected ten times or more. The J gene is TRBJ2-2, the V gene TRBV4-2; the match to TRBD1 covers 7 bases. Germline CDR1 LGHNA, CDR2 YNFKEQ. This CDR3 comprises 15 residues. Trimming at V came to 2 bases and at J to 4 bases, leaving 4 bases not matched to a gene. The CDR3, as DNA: TGTGCCAGCAGCCAACCGGGACAGAGCACCGGGGAGCTGTTTTTT. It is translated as CASSQPGQSTGELFF.

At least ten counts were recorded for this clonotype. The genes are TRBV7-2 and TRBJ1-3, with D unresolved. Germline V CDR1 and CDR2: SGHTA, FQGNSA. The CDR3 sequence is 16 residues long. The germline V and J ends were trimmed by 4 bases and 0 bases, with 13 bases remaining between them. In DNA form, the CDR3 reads TGTGCCAGCAGCTCAGCCGTGAGGAGCTCTGGAAACACCATATATTTT. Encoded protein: CASSSAVRSSGNTIYF.

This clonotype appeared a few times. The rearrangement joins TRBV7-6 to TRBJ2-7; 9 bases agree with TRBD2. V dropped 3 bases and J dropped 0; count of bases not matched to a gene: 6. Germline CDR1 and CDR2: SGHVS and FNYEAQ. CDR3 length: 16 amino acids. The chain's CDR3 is CASSLTSGGSSYEQYF. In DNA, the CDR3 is TGTGCCAGCAGCTTGACTAGCGGAGGGAGCTCCTACGAGCAGTACTTC.

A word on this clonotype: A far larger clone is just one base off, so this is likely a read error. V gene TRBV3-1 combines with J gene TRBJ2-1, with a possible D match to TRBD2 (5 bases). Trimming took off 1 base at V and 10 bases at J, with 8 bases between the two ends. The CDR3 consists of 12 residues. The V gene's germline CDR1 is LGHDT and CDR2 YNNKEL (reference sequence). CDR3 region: CASSQGGYEQFF. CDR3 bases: TGTGCCAGCAGCCAAGGCGGGTACGAGCAGTTCTTC.

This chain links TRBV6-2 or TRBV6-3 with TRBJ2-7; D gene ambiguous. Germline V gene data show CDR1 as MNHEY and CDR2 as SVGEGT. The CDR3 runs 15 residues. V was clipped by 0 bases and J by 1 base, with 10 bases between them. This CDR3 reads CASSYSPTASYEQYF. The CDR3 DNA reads TGTGCCAGCAGTTACTCGCCTACAGCTTCCTACGAGCAGTACTTC.

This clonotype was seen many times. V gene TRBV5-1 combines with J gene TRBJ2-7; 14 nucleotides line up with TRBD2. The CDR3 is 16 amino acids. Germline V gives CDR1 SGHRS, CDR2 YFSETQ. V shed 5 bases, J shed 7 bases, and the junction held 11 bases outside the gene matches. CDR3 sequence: CASSWGLAGEAWEQYF. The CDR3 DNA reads TGCGCCAGCAGTTGGGGACTAGCGGGAGAAGCCTGGGAGCAGTACTTC.

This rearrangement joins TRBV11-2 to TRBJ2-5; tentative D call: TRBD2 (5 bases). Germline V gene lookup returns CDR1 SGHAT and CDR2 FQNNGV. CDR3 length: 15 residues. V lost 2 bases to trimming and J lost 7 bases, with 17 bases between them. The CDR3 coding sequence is TGTGCCAGCAGCTTATGGGCCCCCGAGGGCAGGACCCAGTACTTC. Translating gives CASSLWAPEGRTQYF.

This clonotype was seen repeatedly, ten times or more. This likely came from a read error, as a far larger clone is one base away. This CDR3 reads CSVEDPRDSEFYNEQYF. DNA of the CDR3: TGCAGCGTTGAAGACCCCAGGGACAGTGAATTCTACAATGAGCAGTACTTC. This chain connects TRBV29-1 to TRBJ2-7; 7 nucleotides match TRBD1. V was pared by 0 bases and J by 7 bases, with 18 bases of the junction left unmatched. Germline lookup yields CDR1 SQVTM and CDR2 ANQGSEA. The CDR3 sequence is 17 residues long.

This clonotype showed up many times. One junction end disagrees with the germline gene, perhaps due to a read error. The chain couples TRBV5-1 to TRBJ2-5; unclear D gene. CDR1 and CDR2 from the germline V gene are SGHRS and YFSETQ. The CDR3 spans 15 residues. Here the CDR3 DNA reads TGTGCCAGCAGCGCAGCTGGCGGCGCATCGGAGACCCAGTACTTC. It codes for CASSAAGGASETQYF.

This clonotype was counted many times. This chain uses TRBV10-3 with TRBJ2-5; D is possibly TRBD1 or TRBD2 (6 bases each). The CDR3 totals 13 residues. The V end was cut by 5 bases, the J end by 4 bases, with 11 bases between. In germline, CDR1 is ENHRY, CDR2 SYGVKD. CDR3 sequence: CAISKQGGETQYF. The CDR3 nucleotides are TGTGCCATCAGTAAACAGGGAGGAGAGACCCAGTACTTC.

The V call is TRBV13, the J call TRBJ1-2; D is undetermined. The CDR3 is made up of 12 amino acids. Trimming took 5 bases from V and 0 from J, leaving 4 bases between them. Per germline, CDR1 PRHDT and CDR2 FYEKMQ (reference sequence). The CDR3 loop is CASSQANYGYTF. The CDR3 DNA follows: TGTGCCAGCAGCCAAGCTAACTATGGCTACACCTTC.

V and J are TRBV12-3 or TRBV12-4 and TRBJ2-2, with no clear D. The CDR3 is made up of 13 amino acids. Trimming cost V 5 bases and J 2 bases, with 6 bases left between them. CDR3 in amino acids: CASSPLNTGELFF. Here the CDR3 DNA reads TGTGCCAGCAGTCCGCTCAACACCGGGGAGCTGTTTTTT.

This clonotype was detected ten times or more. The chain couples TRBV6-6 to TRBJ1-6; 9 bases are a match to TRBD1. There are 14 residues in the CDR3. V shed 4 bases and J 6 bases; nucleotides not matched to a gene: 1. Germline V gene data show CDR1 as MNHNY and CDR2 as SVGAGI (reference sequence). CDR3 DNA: TGTGCCAGCAGTTTGGACAGGGGTAATTCACCCCTCCACTTT. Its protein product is CASSLDRGNSPLHF.

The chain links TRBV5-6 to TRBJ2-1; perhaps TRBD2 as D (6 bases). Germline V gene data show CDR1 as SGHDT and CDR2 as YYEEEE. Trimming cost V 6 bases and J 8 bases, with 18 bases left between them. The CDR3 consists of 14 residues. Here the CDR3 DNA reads TGTGCCAGCATCCGACCCCGGGGAGGCGATGAGCAGTTCTTC. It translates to CASIRPRGGDEQFF.

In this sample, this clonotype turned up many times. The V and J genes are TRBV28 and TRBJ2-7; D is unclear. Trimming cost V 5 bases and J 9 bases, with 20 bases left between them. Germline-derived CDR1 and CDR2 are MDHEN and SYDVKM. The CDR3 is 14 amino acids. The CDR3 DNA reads TGTGCCAGCAGTACCCGGACGGCGAAAATAGGGCAGTACTTC. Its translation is CASSTRTAKIGQYF.

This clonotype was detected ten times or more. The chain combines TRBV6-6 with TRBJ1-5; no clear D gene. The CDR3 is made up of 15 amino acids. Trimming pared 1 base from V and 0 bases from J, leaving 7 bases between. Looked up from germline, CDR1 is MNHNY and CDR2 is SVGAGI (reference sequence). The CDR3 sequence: CASSYLGGSNQPQHF. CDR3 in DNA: TGTGCCAGCAGTTACTTAGGTGGTAGCAATCAGCCCCAGCATTTT.

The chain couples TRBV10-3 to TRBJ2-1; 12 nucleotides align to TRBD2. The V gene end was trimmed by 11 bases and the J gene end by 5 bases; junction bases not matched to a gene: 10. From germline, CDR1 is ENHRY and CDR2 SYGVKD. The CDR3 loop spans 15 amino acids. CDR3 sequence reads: CAVRTSGIGNNEQFF. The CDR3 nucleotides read TGTGCCGTTCGGACTAGCGGGATAGGTAACAATGAGCAGTTCTTC.

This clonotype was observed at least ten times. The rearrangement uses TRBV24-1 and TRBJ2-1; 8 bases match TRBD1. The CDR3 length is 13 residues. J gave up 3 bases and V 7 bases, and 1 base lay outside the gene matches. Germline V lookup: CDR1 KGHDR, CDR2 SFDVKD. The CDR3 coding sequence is TGTGCCACCAGGGACAGGGACTACAATGAGCAGTTCTTC. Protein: CATRDRDYNEQFF.